Listed below are T cell receptor beta chains from one sample, sequenced in a study of T cell responses to AZD1222 COVID-19 vaccine. Measured with immunoSEQ multiplex PCR; TCRdb has only the in-frame clones, and not every one. Of about 100,000 clones in the sample, approximately 86% were seen once. The sample consisted of peripheral blood, taken on day 0 of AZD1222 vaccination. These receptors all come from an adult in good health. CDR3s include the opening cysteine and the closing phenylalanine or tryptophan. A row's size may be missing; if present it is once, few, many or a size class.

v_call,j_call,cdr3_length,clone_size,cdr3_aa
TRBV7-6,TRBJ2-7,15,NA,CASSLAEGIPYEQYF
TRBV19,TRBJ1-1,12,NA,CASKHPNTEAFF
TRBV25-1,TRBJ2-1,16,NA,CASSGTSGTVYNEQFF
TRBV5-8,TRBJ1-3,15,NA,CASLEGIYSGNTIYF
TRBV5-1,TRBJ1-3,14,NA,CASSETGSGNTIYF
TRBV7-9,TRBJ2-1,14,NA,CASSLSRGQGLWFF
TRBV10-3,TRBJ2-1,16,NA,CAISPITSGDANEQFF
TRBV12-3/TRBV12-4,TRBJ1-2,12,NA,CASSLGGAGYTF
TRBV18,TRBJ2-7,18,few,CASSTGTSGRRVGNEQYF
TRBV2,TRBJ1-3,14,NA,CASRDSYSGNTIYF
TRBV6-5,TRBJ2-7,13,NA,CASSPWGEDEQYF
TRBV11-3,TRBJ2-5,15,NA,CASSLEGQGGETQYF
TRBV5-6,TRBJ1-6,15,NA,CASRLTGNYNSPLHF
TRBV3-1/TRBV3-2,TRBJ1-2,17,NA,CASSQDLASDRNYGYTF
TRBV5-1,TRBJ2-2,16,few,CASSLATSRNTGELFF
TRBV5-8,TRBJ2-7,13,NA,CASRRDSPYEQYF
TRBV3-1/TRBV3-2,TRBJ2-3,13,once,CASRSSGTDTQYF
TRBV7-2,TRBJ1-4,16,NA,CASSLERGNTNEKLFF
TRBV5-8,TRBJ1-2,17,NA,CASSLAVLGQGLHGYTF
TRBV19,TRBJ2-7,16,NA,CASSTPNRGGTYEQYF
TRBV30,TRBJ2-2,14,NA,CAWSVLVGAGELFF
TRBV5-1,TRBJ2-5,15,NA,CASSLDGRPQETQYF
TRBV4-1,TRBJ1-2,18,NA,CASSQEIINREVDYGYTF
TRBV19,TRBJ1-3,19,NA,CASSIDRRRQSSSGNTIYF
TRBV4-3,TRBJ2-1,14,NA,CASSELAKHNEQFF
TRBV2,TRBJ1-1,15,NA,CASSFATGRNTEAFF
TRBV3-1/TRBV3-2,TRBJ2-3,16,NA,CASSPQGLAGKDTQYF
TRBV7-3,TRBJ2-1,12,NA,CASSSSMGEQFF
TRBV7-9,TRBJ2-5,14,once,CASSPWDNKETQYF
TRBV7-2,TRBJ1-5,17,NA,CASSLVGGGIQHQPQHF
TRBV12-5,TRBJ2-5,13,NA,CASSRQDQETQYF
TRBV6-2/TRBV6-3,TRBJ2-6,19,NA,CASSKRPSTDAPGANVLTF
TRBV6-2/TRBV6-3,TRBJ2-3,12,once,CASSSFTDTQYF
TRBV19,TRBJ2-2,15,NA,CASSKLGAPDGELFF
TRBV11-1,TRBJ1-4,13,NA,CASTPGVEEKLFF
TRBV11-2,TRBJ2-1,13,NA,CASSLGSYNEQFF
TRBV5-8,TRBJ1-1,14,NA,CASSLRQVDTEAFF
TRBV20-1,TRBJ1-1,14,NA,CSASQGAEGTEAFF
TRBV18,TRBJ1-4,13,NA,CASSPGGQSKLFF
TRBV19,TRBJ1-1,14,NA,CASSIHQKNTEAFF
TRBV27,TRBJ1-4,14,NA,CASSLDATNEKLFF
TRBV10-2,TRBJ2-2,15,NA,CASSTGGGVTGELFF
TRBV19,TRBJ1-5,17,NA,CASSISSAGRSNQPQHF
TRBV30,TRBJ1-2,14,NA,CAWNVRGRTYGYTF
TRBV4-1,TRBJ2-7,15,NA,CASSQDRGQDYEQYF
TRBV15,TRBJ1-1,14,NA,CATSRADRGTEAFF
TRBV7-8,TRBJ2-7,12,NA,CASSPTSWEQYF
TRBV27,TRBJ1-6,15,NA,CASRLGGLNNSPLHF
TRBV4-2,TRBJ2-7,13,NA,CASSRDLFYEQYF
TRBV5-8,TRBJ1-4,14,NA,CASSLGVANEKLFF